This T cell receptor beta chain was identified during a study of a mutant IDH1 vaccine in newly diagnosed glioma. V was pared by 4 bases and J by 4 bases, with 16 bases between. The germline V gene has CDR1 MGHRA and CDR2 YSYEKL. This CDR3 region has 15 residues. Using immunoSEQ multiplex PCR, the repertoire was profiled, and TCRdb retains in-frame clones only, with some absent. The table lists more than 50,000 clones, less than 65% of them singletons. Comment on this clone: Its antigen is as yet unknown.

Time point: week 47, end of study. A single vaccine dose contained 300 ug of mutant IDH1 20-mer peptide, and topical imiquimod was used with it. The material sequenced was peripheral blood mononuclear cells (PBMCs), taken from a glioma patient whose treatment included an IDH1 peptide vaccine. The chain combines TRBV4-1 with TRBJ1-1; a possible D gene is TRBD1 (5 bases). This TCR was recovered from a man aged 35 to 55 with glioma. Some clones in this sample may be carry-over from other donors' samples. CDR3 loop: CASSLKVSGGTEAFF. CDR3 coding DNA: TGCGCCAGCAGCCTCAAGGTGTCTGGGGGCACTGAAGCTTTCTTT.